Listed below are T cell receptor beta chains from one sample, sequenced in a study of shared clonotypes between healthy human individuals. Here immunoSEQ multiplex PCR was the method, and the copy in TCRdb shows in-frame clones only, minus some. Of 950,000 to 1,100,000 clones listed, around four fifths were seen once; the top ten hold 1.4%. Sequenced: memory CD4+ T cells sorted from blood. Receptors were obtained from a man younger than 35 in good health. Both conserved end residues are part of each CDR3. D genes are given only for firm matches. Clone sizes are given selectively: once, few, many, or a class where the clone is expanded.

v_gene	j_gene	abundance	d_gene	CDR3aa	CDR3nt
TRBV2	TRBJ2-2	NA	NA	CASRGGANTGELFF	TGTGCCAGCAGAGGGGGGGCCAACACCGGGGAGCTGTTTTTT
TRBV9	TRBJ2-2	NA	NA	CASSVGRGAYTGELFF	TGTGCCAGCAGCGTAGGTCGGGGAGCCTACACCGGGGAGCTGTTTTTT
TRBV25-1	TRBJ2-5	NA	NA	CASSAGPAETQYF	TGTGCCAGCAGTGCAGGACCTGCAGAGACCCAGTACTTC
TRBV29-1	TRBJ2-6	few	NA	CSVEGGSSGANVLTF	TGCAGCGTTGAGGGGGGATCCTCTGGGGCCAACGTCCTGACTTTC
TRBV25-1	TRBJ2-1	few	TRBD2	CASSEFSVRGSYNEQFF	TGTGCCAGCAGTGAATTTTCGGTGCGCGGGAGCTACAATGAGCAGTTCTTC
TRBV11-2	TRBJ1-2	NA	NA	CASSLDLGREGYTF	TGCGCCAGCAGCTTAGATCTGGGACGAGAAGGCTACACCTTC
TRBV29-1	TRBJ1-2	NA	NA	CSAWTAVYGYTF	TGCAGCGCTTGGACGGCGGTCTATGGCTACACCTTC
TRBV29-1	TRBJ2-3	NA	NA	CSVVGDSRPDTQYF	TGCAGCGTTGTCGGAGACAGCAGACCAGATACGCAGTATTTT
TRBV6-5	TRBJ2-7	once	TRBD2	CASTSGRAEQYF	TGTGCCAGCACCTCAGGGAGGGCTGAGCAGTACTTC
TRBV18	TRBJ2-2	few	NA	CASSQLAGTGELFF	TGTGCCAGCTCACAACTAGCAGGCACCGGGGAGCTGTTTTTT
TRBV7-2	TRBJ1-1	few	NA	CASSRDRVNTEAFF	TGTGCCAGCAGCCGAGACAGAGTCAACACTGAAGCTTTCTTT
TRBV5-1	TRBJ1-1	once	TRBD1	CATNMGTVTNTEAFF	TGCGCCACCAATATGGGGACAGTTACGAACACTGAAGCTTTCTTT
TRBV7-2	TRBJ1-1	NA	NA	CASSPRGSNTEAFF	TGTGCCAGCAGCCCTCGTGGCAGTAACACTGAAGCTTTCTTT
TRBV9	TRBJ2-3	NA	TRBD2	CASSTRLAGADTQYF	TGTGCCAGCAGCACACGATTAGCGGGGGCGGATACGCAGTATTTT
TRBV4-3	TRBJ2-7	NA	NA	CASSQPRWGGAHEQYF	TGCGCCAGCAGCCAACCCAGATGGGGGGGGGCCCACGAGCAGTACTTC
TRBV2	TRBJ1-5	once	TRBD1	CASSDRGVPNQSQHF	TGTGCCAGCAGCGACAGGGGGGTTCCCAATCAGTCCCAGCATTTT
TRBV2	TRBJ2-5	once	NA	CASSSEAAGTQYF	TGTGCCAGCAGCAGCGAGGCGGCAGGGACCCAGTACTTC
TRBV4-1	TRBJ2-7	NA	TRBD2	CASSQGSGLADSFSYEQYF	TGCGCCAGCAGCCAAGGGTCTGGACTAGCGGATTCTTTCTCCTACGAGCAGTACTTC
TRBV5-1	TRBJ2-7	NA	TRBD2	CASSSGASGTSSYEQYF	TGCGCCAGCAGCTCGGGGGCTAGCGGGACTAGCTCCTACGAGCAGTACTTC
TRBV10-3	TRBJ2-3	NA	TRBD1	CAISTGQAITDTQYF	TGTGCCATCAGCACGGGACAGGCTATCACAGATACGCAGTATTTT
TRBV5-4	TRBJ2-7	NA	NA	CASSLGGRSYEQYF	TGTGCCAGCAGCTTAGGAGGGAGGTCCTACGAGCAGTACTTC
TRBV28	TRBJ2-7	NA	NA	CASRDYPGYEQYF	TGTGCCAGCAGAGACTACCCAGGGTACGAGCAGTACTTC
TRBV19	TRBJ1-1	NA	NA	CASGGHLNTEAFF	TGTGCCAGTGGGGGCCATCTGAACACTGAAGCTTTCTTT
TRBV2	TRBJ1-5	NA	TRBD1	CASSATGGYSQPQHF	TGTGCCAGCAGTGCGACAGGGGGCTATTCCCAGCCCCAGCATTTT
TRBV28	TRBJ2-5	NA	NA	CASSSRQMYQETQYF	TGTGCCAGCAGTTCCCGACAGATGTACCAAGAGACCCAGTACTTC
TRBV18	TRBJ2-7	few	TRBD1	CASSTTGQALDEQYF	TGTGCCAGCTCAACCACGGGACAGGCCCTGGACGAGCAGTACTTC
TRBV10-2	TRBJ1-2	NA	NA	CASSDSGDYGYTF	TGCGCCAGCAGTGATTCGGGGGACTATGGCTACACCTTC
TRBV28	TRBJ2-3	NA	TRBD1	CASSPYFAGGADTQYF	TGTGCCAGCAGTCCTTATTTCGCAGGGGGCGCAGATACGCAGTATTTT
TRBV7-6	TRBJ2-7	NA	TRBD1	CASSPGQIGEQYF	TGTGCCAGCAGCCCGGGACAGATTGGCGAGCAGTACTTC
TRBV6-1	TRBJ2-7	NA	NA	CASSEGGAGGYEQYF	TGTGCCAGCAGTGAAGGCGGGGCCGGTGGTTACGAGCAGTACTTC
TRBV5-6	TRBJ1-3	NA	NA	CASSLGSNSGNTIYF	TGTGCCAGCAGCTTGGGTTCCAACTCTGGAAACACCATATATTTT
TRBV5-1	TRBJ2-1	few	NA	CASSLGAYNEQFF	TGCGCCAGCAGCTTGGGGGCGTACAATGAGCAGTTCTTC
TRBV4-3	TRBJ2-3	NA	TRBD2	CASSQDQLAGADTQYF	TGCGCCAGCAGCCAAGATCAGCTAGCGGGAGCTGATACGCAGTATTTT
TRBV7-6	TRBJ1-1	NA	NA	CASSLVGNTEAFF	TGTGCCAGCAGCTTAGTGGGAAACACTGAAGCTTTCTTT
TRBV4-2	TRBJ1-4	NA	NA	CASSQPPYPTNEKLFF	TGTGCCAGCAGCCAACCGCCTTATCCAACTAATGAAAAACTGTTTTTT
TRBV18	TRBJ1-5	NA	NA	CASSPQGGGQPQHF	TGTGCCAGCTCACCCCAAGGCGGAGGGCAGCCCCAGCATTTT
TRBV27	TRBJ1-2	NA	NA	CASSGGRPDANYGYTF	TGTGCCAGCAGTGGGGGCAGGCCAGACGCTAACTATGGCTACACCTTC
TRBV18	TRBJ2-2	NA	TRBD2	CASSPPFGRENTGELFF	TGTGCCAGCTCACCACCCTTCGGGAGGGAGAACACCGGGGAGCTGTTTTTT
TRBV5-4	TRBJ1-5	NA	NA	CASSLMGSNQPQHF	TGTGCCAGCAGCTTGATGGGAAGCAATCAGCCCCAGCATTTT
TRBV6-1	TRBJ1-2	many	TRBD1	CASRPTGYGYTF	TGTGCCAGCAGGCCGACAGGGTATGGCTACACCTTC
TRBV5-4	TRBJ2-3	NA	TRBD2	CAIGGSGSTQYF	TGTGCCATCGGTGGTAGCGGGAGTACGCAGTATTTT
TRBV11-1	TRBJ2-3	NA	NA	CASSPGTTDTQYF	TGTGCCAGCAGCCCGGGAACCACAGATACGCAGTATTTT